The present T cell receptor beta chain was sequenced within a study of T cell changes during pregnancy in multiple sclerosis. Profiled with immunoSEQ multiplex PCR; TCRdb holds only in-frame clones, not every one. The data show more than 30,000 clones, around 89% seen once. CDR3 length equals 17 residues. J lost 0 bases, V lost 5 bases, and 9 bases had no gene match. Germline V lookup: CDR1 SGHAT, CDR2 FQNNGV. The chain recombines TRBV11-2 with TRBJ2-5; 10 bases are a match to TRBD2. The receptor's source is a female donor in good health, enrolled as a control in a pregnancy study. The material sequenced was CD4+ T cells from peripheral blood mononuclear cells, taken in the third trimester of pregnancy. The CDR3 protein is CASSPQPGLANQETQYF. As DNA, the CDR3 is TGTGCCAGCAGCCCACAGCCGGGACTAGCGAACCAAGAGACCCAGTACTTC.